The 17 T cell receptor beta chains below all came from one sample that was sequenced in a study of tumor-infiltrating lymphocytes in oesophageal squamous cell carcinoma. TCRdb analysed the reads with MiXCR anew, one entry per CDR3 protein. The sample lists approximately 11,000 distinct CDR3 sequences, roughly three fifths occurring once. The sample comprised blood. The origin of the receptors is a female donor with esophageal squamous cell carcinoma.

The chain combines TRBV7-8 with TRBJ1-1; no clear D gene. The CDR3 is 14 residues long. Germline V gene sequence: CDR1 SGHVS, CDR2 FQNEAQ. V shed 0 bases and J shed 3 bases, with 8 bases lying between them. CDR3 sequence (DNA): TGTGCCAGCAGCTTAGCGCGGAGAGACACTGAAGCTTTCTTT. Translating it yields CASSLARRDTEAFF.

This clonotype turned up a few times. The chain links TRBV7-8 to TRBJ2-5; D possibly corresponds to TRBD2 (6 bases). The V end was cut by 8 bases, the J end by 4 bases, with 17 bases between. Per germline, CDR1 SGHVS and CDR2 FQNEAQ. This CDR3 is 14 amino acids long. The chain's CDR3 is CASRKMGGTETQYF. Here the CDR3 DNA reads TGTGCCAGCCGGAAAATGGGGGGAACAGAGACCCAGTACTTC.

V gene TRBV7-6 combines with J gene TRBJ2-3; a weak D match, TRBD2 (7 bases). Germline CDR1 SGHVS, CDR2 FNYEAQ. Trimming stripped 5 bases from V and 0 bases from J, with 12 bases between. This CDR3 comprises 15 residues. The CDR3 spells CASSQGGVSTDTQYF. CDR3 nucleotides: TGTGCCAGCAGCCAAGGGGGGGTAAGCACAGATACGCAGTATTTT.

By share, this clonotype counts as medium-sized. The chain joins TRBV7-3 to TRBJ1-1; D remains unclear. Germline V gene sequence: CDR1 SGHTA, CDR2 FQGTGA. The length of the CDR3 is 15 residues. V lost 1 base, J lost 0 bases, and 9 bases lay in between. The CDR3, as DNA: TGTGCCAGCAGCTTAAGTCCAGCCATGAACACTGAAGCTTTCTTT. Translated, it gives CASSLSPAMNTEAFF.

The DNA for the CDR3 is TGTGCCAGCAGCTTAGCGTCAGGGAGGGGTTCACCCCTCCACTTT. Translation gives CASSLASGRGSPLHF. The gene calls are TRBV7-6 and TRBJ1-6; TRBD1 might be the D (5 bases). Germline CDR1 reads SGHVS; CDR2 reads FNYEAQ. V was shortened by 0 bases and J by 9 bases, with 12 bases between the two germline ends. CDR3 size: 15 residues. The whole variable domain, filled in from reference TRBV7-6 and TRBJ1-6, reads GAGVSQSPRYKVTKRGQDVALRCDPISGHVSLYWYRQALGQGPEFLTYFNYEAQQDKSGLPNDRFSAERPEGSISTLTIQRTEQRDSAMYRCASSLASGRGSPLHFGNGTRLTVT.

Comments on this clonotype: This CDR3 fails to terminate in the conserved phenylalanine or tryptophan, so it likely reflects a read error. It is unclear where the CDR3 begins or ends on the DNA, so no DNA is shown, and the CDR3 is as TCRdb lists it. This sequence joins TRBV5-1 and TRBJ2-5. CDR1 and CDR2 from the germline V gene are SGHRS and YFSETQ. The CDR3 is 16 residues long, counting both termini. CDR3 residues: CASSLDSYGVGYTFGS.

The chain employs TRBV7-3 and TRBJ2-5; D is possibly TRBD2 (6 bases). The J call may be mistaken, given a closer DNA end match to TRBJ2-7. Germline V gives CDR1 SGHTA, CDR2 FQGTGA. The CDR3 spans 13 residues. The chain's CDR3 is CASSRLGGYEQYF. The CDR3 DNA reads TGTGCCAGCAGCCGACTGGGGGGCTACGAGCAGTACTTC.

The chain links TRBV5-1 to TRBJ2-7, with 10 nucleotides matching TRBD1. The closer fit of TRBJ2-1 to the DNA end suggests the J call may be wrong. CDR1 and CDR2 (germline): SGHRS, YFSETQ. The length of the CDR3 is 14 residues. The chain's CDR3 is CASTETGGNYEQFF. As DNA, the CDR3 is TGCGCCAGCACCGAGACAGGGGGCAACTACGAGCAGTTCTTC.

V gene TRBV7-1 combines with J gene TRBJ2-7, with TRBD1 as a possible D gene (6 bases). TRBV7-1 is an ORF, and what it does is uncertain. V gave up 10 bases and J gave up 2 bases, with 12 bases separating them. The CDR3 contains 12 residues. For the CDR3, the DNA is TGTGCCACCCGGGACACCCCCTACGAGCAGTACTTC. This sequence encodes CATRDTPYEQYF.

This clonotype has a handful of counts. The V call is TRBV7-4, the J call TRBJ2-3; TRBD2 agrees at 9 bases. Per germline, CDR1 SGHVT and CDR2 SQSDAQ. CDR3 length equals 14 residues. Losses at the gene ends were 5 bases for V and 4 bases for J; bases not matched to a gene: 4. As DNA, the CDR3 is TGTGCCAGCAGCGGTAGCGGGAGTGCAGATACGCAGTATTTT. It is translated as CASSGSGSADTQYF. Supplemented by reference TRBV7-4 and TRBJ2-3, the full variable domain reads GAGVSQSPRYKVAKRGRDVALRCDSISGHVTLYWYRQTLGQGSEVLTYSQSDAQRDKSGRPSGRFSAERPERSVSTLKIQRTEQGDSAVYLCASSGSGSADTQYFGPGTRLTVL.

The gene calls are TRBV20-1 and TRBJ2-5; D ambiguous. The J call could be wrong; TRBJ2-7 is a better fit for the DNA end. Germline loops: CDR1 DFQATT, CDR2 SNEGSKA (reference sequence). The CDR3 length is 16 residues. CDR3 sequence reads: CSARDPNSLRSYEQYF. As DNA, the CDR3 is TGCAGTGCTAGAGACCCCAACAGTTTACGGTCCTACGAGCAGTACTTC.

The rearrangement links TRBV5-5 to TRBJ2-1; D is unresolved. The DNA end favors TRBJ1-2, so the J call may be wrong. CDR1 is SGHKS, CDR2 YYEKEE, per germline (reference sequence). The length of the CDR3 is 14 residues. CDR3 coding DNA: TGTGCCAGCAGCTTGGAGGCAGATAACTATGGCTACACCTTC. This translates into CASSLEADNYGYTF.

The gene calls are TRBV5-1 and TRBJ2-3, with 9 bases identical to TRBD1. The CDR3 has 16 residues. The germline V gene encodes CDR1 SGHRS and CDR2 YFSETQ. The junction had 11 bases not matched to a gene; V was cut back by 5 bases and J by 4 bases. This chain's CDR3 is CASRPPGQGIADTQYF. CDR3 sequence (DNA): TGCGCCAGCAGGCCCCCGGGACAGGGTATTGCAGATACGCAGTATTTT. The full variable domain, its missing parts supplied by reference TRBV5-1 and TRBJ2-3, is KAGVTQTPRYLIKTRGQQVTLSCSPISGHRSVSWYQQTPGQGLQFLFEYFSETQRNKGNFPGRFSGRQFSNSRSEMNVSTLELGDSALYLCASRPPGQGIADTQYFGPGTRLTVL.

The chain combines TRBV7-2 with TRBJ2-1; TRBD2 matches 7 bases. The DNA matches TRBJ2-7 better at its end, which makes the J call doubtful. CDR1 and CDR2 (germline): SGHTA, FQGNSA. This CDR3 region has 16 residues. In nucleotides, the CDR3 is TGTACCAGCAGCTTATTGGCGGGGGATCTCACAGATACGCAGTACTTC. Its translation is CTSSLLAGDLTDTQYF.

V gene TRBV7-4 combines with J gene TRBJ1-2, with D perhaps matching TRBD2 (5 bases). The DNA matches TRBJ2-1 better at its end, which makes the J call doubtful. The germline V gene has CDR1 SGHVT and CDR2 SQSDAQ. The CDR3 length is 16 residues. CDR3 coding DNA: TGTGCCAGCAGCTTAGCTTTCCGTCGTAGCGACAATGAGCAGTTCTTC. It translates to CASSLAFRRSDNEQFF.

The rearrangement uses TRBV27 and TRBJ2-5; D is perhaps TRBD1 (6 bases). Germline CDR1 is MNHEY and CDR2 is SMNVEV (reference sequence). This CDR3 region has 14 residues. With 4 bases removed from V and 11 bases from J, the gap between germline ends came to 20 bases. This CDR3 is CASSWQGFTDTQYF. In DNA form, the CDR3 reads TGTGCCAGCAGTTGGCAGGGGTTCACAGATACGCAGTACTTC.

This clonotype was seen ten or more times. The chain carries TRBV19 and TRBJ2-1; 10 bases map to TRBD1. The V gene end was trimmed by 7 bases and the J gene end by 0 bases; junction bases not matched to a gene: 3. This CDR3 region has 15 residues. From germline, CDR1 is LNHDA and CDR2 SQIVND (reference sequence). CDR3 sequence: CASTWTGGSYNEQFF. The CDR3 DNA is TGTGCCAGTACTTGGACAGGGGGCTCCTACAATGAGCAGTTCTTC.